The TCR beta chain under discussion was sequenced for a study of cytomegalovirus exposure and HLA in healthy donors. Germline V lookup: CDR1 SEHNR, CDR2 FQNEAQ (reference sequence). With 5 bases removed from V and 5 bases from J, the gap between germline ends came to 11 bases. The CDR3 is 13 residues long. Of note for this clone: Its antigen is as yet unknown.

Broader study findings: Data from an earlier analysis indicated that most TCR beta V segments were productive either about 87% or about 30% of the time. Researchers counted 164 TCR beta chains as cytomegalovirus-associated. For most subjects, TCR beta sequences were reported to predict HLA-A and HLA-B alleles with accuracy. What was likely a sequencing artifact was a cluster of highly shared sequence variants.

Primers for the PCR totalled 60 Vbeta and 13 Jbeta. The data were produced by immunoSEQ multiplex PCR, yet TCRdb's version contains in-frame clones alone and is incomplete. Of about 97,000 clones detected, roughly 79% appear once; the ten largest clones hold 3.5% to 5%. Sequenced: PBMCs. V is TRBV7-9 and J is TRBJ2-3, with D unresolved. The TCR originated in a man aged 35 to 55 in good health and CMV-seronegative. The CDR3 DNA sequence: TGTGCCAGCAGCCCTCGGTTGCGAGATACGCAGTATTTT. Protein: CASSPRLRDTQYF.